This T cell receptor beta chain was found in a study of OX40 agonist ivuxolimab in advanced cancers. This clone was seen once. Measured with immunoSEQ multiplex PCR; TCRdb has only the in-frame clones, and not every one. The sample holds around 74,000 clones, approximately 83% seen once. Germline V CDR1 and CDR2: MDHEN, SYDVKM. This CDR3 spans 14 amino acids. The V end lost 6 bases, the J end lost 6 bases, and 17 bases lay between the germline ends. The sample here was CD4+ or CD8+ T cells sorted from blood, taken in a trial of the OX40 agonist ivuxolimab. This chain links TRBV28 with TRBJ1-1; perhaps TRBD1 as D (5 bases). The TCR originated in an adult with an advanced solid tumor such as melanoma, head and neck, liver or kidney cancer. CDR3 sequence reads: CASSPPQGSSEAFF. DNA for the CDR3: TGTGCCAGCAGCCCTCCTCAGGGTAGCTCTGAAGCTTTCTTT.